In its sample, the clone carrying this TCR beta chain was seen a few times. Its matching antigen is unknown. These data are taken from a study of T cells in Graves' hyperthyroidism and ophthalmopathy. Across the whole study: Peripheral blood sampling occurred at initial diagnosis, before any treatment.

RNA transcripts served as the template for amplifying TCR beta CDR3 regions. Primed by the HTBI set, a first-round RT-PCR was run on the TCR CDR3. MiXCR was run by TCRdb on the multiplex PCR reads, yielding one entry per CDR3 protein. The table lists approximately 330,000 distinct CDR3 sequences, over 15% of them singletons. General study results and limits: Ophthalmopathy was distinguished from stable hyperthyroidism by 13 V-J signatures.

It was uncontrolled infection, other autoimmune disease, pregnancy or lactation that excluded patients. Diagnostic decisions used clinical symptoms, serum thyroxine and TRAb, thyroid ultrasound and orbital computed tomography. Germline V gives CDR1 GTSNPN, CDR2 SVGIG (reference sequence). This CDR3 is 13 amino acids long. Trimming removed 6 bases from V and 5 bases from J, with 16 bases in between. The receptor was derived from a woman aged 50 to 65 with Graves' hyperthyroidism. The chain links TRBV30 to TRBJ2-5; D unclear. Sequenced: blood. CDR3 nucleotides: TGTGCCTGTTTAGTCCCCGGGCAGGAGACCCAGTACTTC. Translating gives CACLVPGQETQYF.